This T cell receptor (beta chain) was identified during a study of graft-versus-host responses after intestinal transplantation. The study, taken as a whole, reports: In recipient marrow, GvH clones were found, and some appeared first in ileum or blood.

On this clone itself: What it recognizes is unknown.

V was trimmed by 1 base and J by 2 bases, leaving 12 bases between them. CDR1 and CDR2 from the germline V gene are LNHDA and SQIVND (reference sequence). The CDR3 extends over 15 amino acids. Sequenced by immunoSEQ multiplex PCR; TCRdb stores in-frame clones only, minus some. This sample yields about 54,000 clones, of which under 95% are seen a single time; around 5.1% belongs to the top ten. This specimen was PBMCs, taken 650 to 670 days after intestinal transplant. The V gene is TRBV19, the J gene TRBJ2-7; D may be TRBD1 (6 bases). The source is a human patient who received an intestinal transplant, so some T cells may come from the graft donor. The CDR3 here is CASSIAWQGPYEQYF. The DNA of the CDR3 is TGTGCCAGTAGTATAGCTTGGCAGGGGCCCTACGAGCAGTACTTC.